This paragraph covers one T cell receptor beta chain sequence. Its antigen is not identified. CDR3 regions were amplified by Arm-PCR using iRepertoire HTBI primers to build TCR beta libraries. Each CDR3 protein gets one entry after TCRdb re-called the multiplex PCR reads with MiXCR. This table holds 420,000 or so distinct CDR3 sequences, 23% found once. These data originate in a study of regulatory T cells in long-lasting Graves disease. In the study overall: Positive TSH receptor antibodies alongside over 5 years of antithyroid drugs were what marked Graves' disease as persistent.

Germline CDR1 is MGHRA and CDR2 is YSYEKL. V dropped 7 bases and J dropped 5; count of bases not matched to a gene: 13. This CDR3 region has 15 residues. Overall study results and limits: Persistent Graves' patients possessed reduced TCR diversity relative to recently diagnosed ones.

Indicated time point: persistent/refractory GD, antithyroid drugs over 5 years with positive TRAb. Extracted PBMC RNA gave rise to the TCR library. This TCR came from a female donor with Graves disease. This material consisted of peripheral blood mononuclear cells (PBMCs), taken when the disease was refractory, from a patient treated with antithyroid drugs. This chain joins TRBV4-1 and TRBJ2-5; 7 nucleotides align to TRBD1. CDR3 sequence: CASTGLEGALETQYF. CDR3 bases: TGCGCCAGCACCGGGTTAGAGGGGGCTCTGGAGACCCAGTACTTC.